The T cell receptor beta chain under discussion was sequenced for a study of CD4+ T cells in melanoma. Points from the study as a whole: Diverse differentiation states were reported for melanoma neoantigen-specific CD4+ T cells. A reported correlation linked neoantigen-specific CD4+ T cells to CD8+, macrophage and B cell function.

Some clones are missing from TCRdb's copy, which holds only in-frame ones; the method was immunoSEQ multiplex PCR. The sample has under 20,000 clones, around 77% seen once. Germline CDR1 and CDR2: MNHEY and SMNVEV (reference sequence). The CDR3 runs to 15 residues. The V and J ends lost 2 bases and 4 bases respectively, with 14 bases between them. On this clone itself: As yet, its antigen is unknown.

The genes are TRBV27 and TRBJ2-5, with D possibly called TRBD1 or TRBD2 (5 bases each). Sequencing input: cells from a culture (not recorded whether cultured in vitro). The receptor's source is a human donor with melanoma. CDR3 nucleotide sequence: TGTGCCAGCAGTTTAAGAGGGGATTTCCGAGAGACCCAGTACTTC. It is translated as CASSLRGDFRETQYF.